A selection of T cell receptor beta chains follows, all from one sample in a study of shared clonotypes between healthy human individuals. The method was immunoSEQ multiplex PCR; TCRdb's version includes in-frame clones alone and lacks a portion of them. The data contain a few million clones, over 90% of them singletons. Sequences were obtained from naive CD4+ T cells from PBMCs. These receptors were collected from a man aged 18 to 30 in good health. Some clones in this sample may be carry-over from other donors' samples. Each CDR3 is given with its conserved first and last residue. D genes are given only for firm matches. Some rows have no size entry. The others give once, few or many, or a class for an expanded clone.

size: NA; J: TRBJ2-7; V: TRBV28; D: NA; CDR3: CASSLGGAAYEQYF; DNA: TGTGCCAGCAGTTTGGGCGGGGCAGCCTACGAGCAGTACTTC
size: once; J: TRBJ2-5; V: TRBV18; D: NA; CDR3: CASSPPPGNRAQYF; DNA: TGTGCCAGCTCACCACCGCCAGGCAATCGGGCCCAGTACTTC
size: NA; J: TRBJ2-1; V: TRBV7-9; D: NA; CDR3: CASSRTTEHNEQFF; DNA: TGTGCCAGCAGCCGCACGACTGAACACAATGAGCAGTTCTTC
size: NA; J: TRBJ2-7; V: TRBV18; D: NA; CDR3: CASSPGLGETYEQYF; DNA: TGTGCCAGCTCACCTGGTTTAGGGGAGACCTACGAGCAGTACTTC
size: once; J: TRBJ1-1; V: TRBV5-4; D: NA; CDR3: CASSRTFADTEAFF; DNA: TGTGCCAGCAGCAGGACATTTGCGGACACTGAAGCTTTCTTT
size: NA; J: TRBJ2-3; V: TRBV5-6; D: NA; CDR3: CASSPAGSRTDTQYF; DNA: TGTGCCAGCAGCCCGGCAGGGAGTAGAACAGATACGCAGTATTTT
size: NA; J: TRBJ2-1; V: TRBV4-1; D: TRBD2; CDR3: CASSQLAPSGRAGNEQFF; DNA: TGCGCCAGCAGCCAGCTCGCCCCTAGCGGGAGGGCCGGCAATGAGCAGTTCTTC
size: once; J: TRBJ2-5; V: TRBV23-1; D: NA; CDR3: CASSHASRTETQYF; DNA: TGCGCCAGCAGTCATGCATCGAGAACAGAGACCCAGTACTTC
size: NA; J: TRBJ2-3; V: TRBV7-9; D: NA; CDR3: CASSFDRSTDTQYF; DNA: TGTGCCAGCAGCTTTGACCGAAGCACAGATACGCAGTATTTT
size: NA; J: TRBJ2-5; V: TRBV27; D: TRBD2; CDR3: CASSFRGGETQYF; DNA: TGTGCCAGCAGTTTTCGGGGGGGGGAGACCCAGTACTTC
size: NA; J: TRBJ2-7; V: TRBV11-2; D: NA; CDR3: CASSLARVTSYEQYF; DNA: TGTGCCAGCAGCTTAGCTCGGGTAACCTCCTACGAGCAGTACTTC
size: NA; J: TRBJ2-2; V: TRBV5-6; D: NA; CDR3: CASSLARVGELFF; DNA: TGTGCCAGCAGCTTGGCCCGGGTCGGGGAGCTGTTTTTT
size: NA; J: TRBJ2-7; V: TRBV6-5; D: NA; CDR3: CASSLLPVGPYEQYF; DNA: TGTGCCAGCAGCCTCCTCCCGGTAGGCCCCTACGAGCAGTACTTC
size: NA; J: TRBJ2-7; V: TRBV4-1; D: TRBD2; CDR3: CASSQEAVSPGGRSYEQYF; DNA: TGCGCCAGCAGCCAAGAAGCGGTATCTCCGGGGGGGCGATCCTACGAGCAGTACTTC
size: NA; J: TRBJ1-5; V: TRBV6-1; D: NA; CDR3: CASLSSMSNQPQHF; DNA: TGTGCCAGCCTCTCTAGTATGAGCAATCAGCCCCAGCATTTT
size: NA; J: TRBJ1-2; V: TRBV10-3; D: TRBD1; CDR3: CAISEGTDYGYTF; DNA: TGTGCCATCAGTGAGGGGACAGACTATGGCTACACCTTC
size: NA; J: TRBJ1-2; V: TRBV18; D: TRBD1; CDR3: CASSPPGTGSESGYTF; DNA: TGTGCCAGCTCACCCCCCGGGACAGGATCGGAGAGTGGCTACACCTTC
size: NA; J: TRBJ2-6; V: TRBV7-9; D: TRBD1; CDR3: CASSPSLRTGSSGANVLTF; DNA: TGTGCCAGCAGCCCAAGTCTGAGGACAGGGAGCTCTGGGGCCAACGTCCTGACTTTC
size: NA; J: TRBJ2-1; V: TRBV28; D: NA; CDR3: CASTSGSRFGFF; DNA: TGTGCCAGCACCTCCGGGAGCCGGTTCGGGTTCTTC